Below are 24 T cell receptor beta chains sequenced from a single sample in a study of cytomegalovirus exposure and HLA in healthy donors (dated by TCRdb to 2016 to 2017). Libraries came from the immunoSEQ multiplex PCR assay. For the multiplex PCR, a mixture combining 60 forward primers for TCR Vbeta segments and 13 reverse primers for TCR Jbeta segments was used. What TCRdb holds here is the immuneACCESS table cut down to in-frame rearrangements. Part of the clones is not present; checked against another copy, under half of the missing clones reflect an unresolved V gene, and the others are unexplained. The sample table contains 180,000 or so clones; only one count was recorded for 80% to 90% of them. More than 0.25% of the sample lies in the top ten. Sequencing used PBMCs. The receptors here all came from a woman aged 25 to 39 in good health and CMV-seronegative.

The chain links TRBV28 to TRBJ2-7, with D maybe TRBD1 (6 bases). The CDR3 spans 13 residues. Between the trimmed V and J ends, which lost 2 bases and 2 bases, there was a span of 7 bases. Germline CDR1 reads MDHEN; CDR2 reads SYDVKM. The CDR3 bases are TGTGCCAGCAGTTTAGGACAGACCTACGAGCAGTACTTC. Protein sequence: CASSLGQTYEQYF.

The chain couples TRBV7-8 to TRBJ1-1; D unresolved. This CDR3 comprises 15 residues. Looked up from germline, CDR1 is SGHVS and CDR2 is FQNEAQ. Trimming stripped 5 bases from V and 4 bases from J, with 17 bases between. The CDR3 region is CASSPWTGGSTEAFF. DNA for the CDR3: TGTGCCAGCAGCCCGTGGACGGGAGGCAGCACTGAAGCTTTCTTT.

This clone was found a few times. The chain carries TRBV5-4 and TRBJ2-7; 8 bases fit TRBD2. The ends lost 4 bases at V and 3 bases at J; junction bases unmatched: 9. This CDR3 has 15 residues. The germline V gene has CDR1 SGHNT and CDR2 YYREEE (reference sequence). The CDR3 spells CASSLDPGTSYEQYF. In nucleotides, the CDR3 is TGTGCCAGCAGCCTCGACCCAGGGACTAGCTACGAGCAGTACTTC.

The chain recombines TRBV27 with TRBJ2-1, with TRBD2 identical over 7 bases. The CDR3 spans 15 residues. The germline gives CDR1 MNHEY, CDR2 SMNVEV (reference sequence). With V trimmed by 5 bases and J by 2 bases, 6 bases remained unmatched. The CDR3 loop reads CASSRQRGTYNEQFF. In DNA form, the CDR3 reads TGTGCCAGCAGTAGACAGCGGGGTACCTACAATGAGCAGTTCTTC.

This clone came up once. This sequence joins TRBV27 and TRBJ1-1; D gene ambiguous. This CDR3 comprises 15 residues. Germline values: CDR1 MNHEY, CDR2 SMNVEV (reference sequence). The germline V and J ends were trimmed by 0 bases and 11 bases, with 19 bases remaining between them. Here the CDR3 DNA reads TGTGCCAGCAGTTTATCGCAGGCTACCACTCTGAAGGCTTTCTTT. Protein product: CASSLSQATTLKAFF.

The chain recombines TRBV5-1 with TRBJ2-1, with TRBD2 matching over 7 bases. The CDR3 runs 15 residues. Per germline, CDR1 SGHRS and CDR2 YFSETQ. The trim removed 7 bases at V and 2 bases at J, leaving 9 bases unmatched. The CDR3 DNA sequence: TGCGCCAGCGCCAGCTCCGGGGGGACCTACAATGAGCAGTTCTTC. Encoded protein: CASASSGGTYNEQFF.

The rearrangement links TRBV7-6 to TRBJ2-2, with 8 bases fitting TRBD2. With V trimmed by 4 bases and J by 5 bases, 9 bases remained unmatched. The CDR3 consists of 16 residues. Per germline, CDR1 SGHVS and CDR2 FNYEAQ. In nucleotides, the CDR3 is TGTGCCAGCAGCTCGGCCCGAGCGGGAGATACCGGGGAGCTGTTTTTT. This sequence encodes CASSSARAGDTGELFF.

As DNA, the CDR3 is TGCGCCAGCAGTCCCGGACGACTAGCGGGAGGTAGGGATACGCAGTATTTT. Translation: CASSPGRLAGGRDTQYF. The chain carries TRBV5-1 and TRBJ2-3; 13 bases match TRBD2. Looked up from germline, CDR1 is SGHRS and CDR2 is YFSETQ. Trimming removed 5 bases from V and 6 bases from J; junction bases left unmatched: 12. The CDR3 sequence is 17 residues long.

This clone turned up a few times. This sequence joins TRBV6-5 and TRBJ2-3; the match to TRBD1 covers 7 bases. The CDR3 covers 13 residues. V gave up 2 bases and J gave up 8 bases; unmatched junction bases: 4. Germline CDR1 reads MNHEY; CDR2 reads SVGAGI. Here the CDR3 reads CASSYEAGGTQYF. CDR3 bases: TGTGCCAGCAGTTACGAGGCAGGGGGTACGCAGTATTTT.

V and J are TRBV7-2 and TRBJ2-2, with 11 bases lining up with TRBD2. The CDR3 extends over 18 amino acids. V lost 1 base to trimming and J lost 7 bases; unmatched junction nucleotides: 11. Germline loops: CDR1 SGHTA, CDR2 FQGNSA. This chain's CDR3 is CASSLGFGTSGWGGELFF. CDR3 nucleotide sequence: TGTGCCAGCAGCTTAGGGTTTGGGACTAGCGGTTGGGGCGGGGAGCTGTTTTTT.

This chain joins TRBV28 and TRBJ1-1; TRBD1 might be the D (6 bases). The V end was cut by 5 bases, the J end by 10 bases, with 17 bases between. This CDR3 comprises 13 residues. CDR1 MDHEN and CDR2 SYDVKM come from the germline V gene. CDR3 DNA: TGTGCCAGCAGTCTTGGGGGCCGGACGGCAGCTTTCTTT. Protein sequence: CASSLGGRTAAFF.

The rearrangement links TRBV5-1 to TRBJ1-2, with D possibly matching TRBD1 (6 bases). The CDR3 runs to 14 residues. The germline V gene has CDR1 SGHRS and CDR2 YFSETQ. V was pared by 0 bases and J by 4 bases, with 10 bases between. CDR3: CASSLGGQGYGYTF. The CDR3 DNA sequence: TGCGCCAGCAGCTTGGGGGGGCAAGGCTATGGCTACACCTTC.

The CDR3 loop is CASSEGTSGTSQFF. In nucleotides, the CDR3 is TGTGCCAGCAGTGAGGGGACTAGCGGGACCTCCCAGTTCTTC. This sequence joins TRBV2 and TRBJ2-1, with 13 bases aligning to TRBD2. The CDR3 length is 14 residues. The V gene end was trimmed by 3 bases and the J gene end by 13 bases; junction bases not matched to a gene: 6. Germline loops: CDR1 SNHLY, CDR2 FYNNEI.

The CDR3 DNA reads as TGTGCCAGCAGCTTGACACAGGCCGGGGGCTATGGCTACACCTTC. It specifies CASSLTQAGGYGYTF. V is TRBV7-8 and J is TRBJ1-2; the D gene is possibly TRBD1 (5 bases). The CDR3 loop spans 15 amino acids. The germline V gene encodes CDR1 SGHVS and CDR2 FQNEAQ. Trimming shortened V by 3 bases and J by 4 bases, and 15 bases separated the two germline ends.

The genes are TRBV23-1 and TRBJ2-7; D not certain. TRBV23-1 has ORF status, its function being uncertain. The CDR3 sequence is 13 residues long. V dropped 2 bases and J dropped 3 bases, with 8 bases sitting between them. The CDR3 loop reads CASSQLTYYEQYF. The DNA of the CDR3 is TGCGCCAGCAGTCAACTAACCTACTACGAGCAGTACTTC.

This clone was found a few times. CDR3 DNA: TGTGCCAGCAGTTGGACGGACAGGACCGGCGAGCAGTACTTC. This sequence encodes CASSWTDRTGEQYF. V usage is TRBV6-5 and J usage is TRBJ2-7; 7 nucleotides line up with TRBD1. The length of the CDR3 is 14 residues. After removal of 4 bases from V and 6 bases from J, the junction contained 9 bases not matched to a gene. The germline CDR1 and CDR2 sequences are MNHEY and SVGAGI.

J is TRBJ2-1 and V is TRBV7-8; D is perhaps TRBD2 (6 bases). CDR3 size: 15 residues. The V gene's germline CDR1 is SGHVS and CDR2 FQNEAQ. V dropped 5 bases and J dropped 5 bases, with 16 bases sitting between them. CDR3 sequence (DNA): TGTGCCAGCAGCCAAAGGCGGGACCCTAACAATGAGCAGTTCTTC. The encoded protein is CASSQRRDPNNEQFF.

The chain links TRBV9 to TRBJ2-3, with 8 bases fitting TRBD2. J lost 2 bases, V lost 0 bases, and 5 bases had no gene match. Germline V gene data show CDR1 as SGDLS and CDR2 as YYNGEE. The CDR3 is 16 residues long. The CDR3 coding sequence is TGTGCCAGCAGCGTAGTCTCGGGAGGGTTCACAGATACGCAGTATTTT. Translation: CASSVVSGGFTDTQYF.

The chain links TRBV5-1 to TRBJ2-1, with D perhaps TRBD2 (7 bases). V was pared by 1 base and J by 4 bases, with 15 bases between. The germline gives CDR1 SGHRS, CDR2 YFSETQ. This CDR3 has 16 residues. In DNA form, the CDR3 reads TGCGCCAGCAGCTTGATTGGGGGGGCGACGTACAATGAGCAGTTCTTC. Amino acid sequence: CASSLIGGATYNEQFF.

The rearrangement uses TRBV19 and TRBJ2-2; TRBD2 might be the D (6 bases). The V gene lost 3 bases and the J gene lost 9 bases, with 8 bases spanning the gap. This CDR3 is 12 amino acids long. CDR1 LNHDA and CDR2 SQIVND come from the germline V gene (reference sequence). CDR3 sequence: CASSIGGRELFF. As DNA, the CDR3 is TGTGCCAGTAGTATCGGAGGGAGGGAGCTGTTTTTT.

CDR3 nucleotides: TGTGCCAGCAGTTACGGTCGGGGGTACGAGCAGTACTTC. Protein sequence: CASSYGRGYEQYF. The V gene is TRBV6-5, the J gene TRBJ2-7; D is possibly TRBD2 (6 bases). V lost 2 bases and J lost 4, with 9 bases in between. Germline CDR1 is MNHEY and CDR2 is SVGAGI. The CDR3 spans 13 residues.

CDR3 residues: CASRAGGSSNEQFF. In DNA form, the CDR3 reads TGTGCCAGCAGAGCGGGGGGCTCTTCCAATGAGCAGTTCTTC. This chain uses TRBV28 with TRBJ2-1, with 9 bases aligning to TRBD2. Germline values: CDR1 MDHEN, CDR2 SYDVKM. V trimming: 6 bases; J trimming: 6 bases; junction bases outside the gene matches: 6. This CDR3 region has 14 residues.

V and J are TRBV5-1 and TRBJ2-2; D remains ambiguous. Between the trimmed V and J ends, which lost 2 bases and 6 bases, there was a span of 8 bases. Germline V gene lookup returns CDR1 SGHRS and CDR2 YFSETQ. The length of the CDR3 is 13 residues. The CDR3 DNA sequence: TGCGCCAGCAGCTTAATCGGTTCCGGGGAGCTGTTTTTT. Translated: CASSLIGSGELFF. The whole variable domain, remainder taken from reference TRBV5-1 and TRBJ2-2, is KAGVTQTPRYLIKTRGQQVTLSCSPISGHRSVSWYQQTPGQGLQFLFEYFSETQRNKGNFPGRFSGRQFSNSRSEMNVSTLELGDSALYLCASSLIGSGELFFGEGSRLTVL.

The V and J genes are TRBV5-4 and TRBJ2-7, with a tentative D call TRBD2 (6 bases). In germline, CDR1 is SGHNT, CDR2 YYREEE (reference sequence). The CDR3 consists of 16 residues. Trimming removed 4 bases at V and 5 bases at J, with 22 bases between. In nucleotides, the CDR3 is TGTGCCAGCAGCCGGATCGAGGGACTGAATTTCCACGAGCAGTACTTC. Its protein product is CASSRIEGLNFHEQYF.